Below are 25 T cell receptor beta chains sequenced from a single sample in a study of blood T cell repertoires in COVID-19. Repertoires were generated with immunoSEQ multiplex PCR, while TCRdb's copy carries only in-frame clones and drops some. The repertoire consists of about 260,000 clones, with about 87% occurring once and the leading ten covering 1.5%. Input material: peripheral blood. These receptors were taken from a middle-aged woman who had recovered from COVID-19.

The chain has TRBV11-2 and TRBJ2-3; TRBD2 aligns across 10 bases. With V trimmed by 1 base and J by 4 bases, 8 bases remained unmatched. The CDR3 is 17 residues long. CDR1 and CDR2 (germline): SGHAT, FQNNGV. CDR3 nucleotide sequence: TGTGCCAGCAGCTTAGGAGTAGCGGGGGGCTCTGCAGATACGCAGTATTTT. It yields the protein CASSLGVAGGSADTQYF.

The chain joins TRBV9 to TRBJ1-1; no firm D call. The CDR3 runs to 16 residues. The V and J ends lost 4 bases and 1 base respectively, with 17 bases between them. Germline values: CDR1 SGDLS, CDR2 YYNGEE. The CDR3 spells CASSPRIGSGNTEAFF. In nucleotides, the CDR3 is TGTGCCAGCAGCCCTCGGATTGGTTCGGGGAACACTGAAGCTTTCTTT.

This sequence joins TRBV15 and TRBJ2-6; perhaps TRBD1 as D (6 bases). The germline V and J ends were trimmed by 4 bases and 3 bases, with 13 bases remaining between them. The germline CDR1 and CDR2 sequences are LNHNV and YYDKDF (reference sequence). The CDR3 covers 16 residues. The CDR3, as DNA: TGTGCCACCAGCAAAAGGGTACAGGGTGGGGCCAACGTCCTGACTTTC. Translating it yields CATSKRVQGGANVLTF.

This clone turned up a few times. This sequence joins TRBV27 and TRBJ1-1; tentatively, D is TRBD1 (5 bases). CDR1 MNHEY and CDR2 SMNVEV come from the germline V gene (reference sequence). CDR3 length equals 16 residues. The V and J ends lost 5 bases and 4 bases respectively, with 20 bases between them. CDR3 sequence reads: CASSTIRGVRRTEAFF. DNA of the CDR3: TGTGCCAGCAGTACAATACGGGGGGTCAGGCGCACTGAAGCTTTCTTT.

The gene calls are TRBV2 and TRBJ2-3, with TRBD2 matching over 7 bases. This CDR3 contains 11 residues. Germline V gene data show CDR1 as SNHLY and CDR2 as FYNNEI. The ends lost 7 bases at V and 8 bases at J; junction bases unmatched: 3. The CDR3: CASKSGVTQYF. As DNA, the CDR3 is TGTGCCAGCAAAAGCGGGGTTACGCAGTATTTT.

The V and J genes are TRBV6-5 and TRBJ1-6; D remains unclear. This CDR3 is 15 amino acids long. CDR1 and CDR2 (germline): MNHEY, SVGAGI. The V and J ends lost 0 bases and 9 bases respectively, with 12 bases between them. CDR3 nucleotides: TGTGCCAGCAGTTACTCGTGGAGTGGCAGTTCACCCCTCCACTTT. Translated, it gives CASSYSWSGSSPLHF.

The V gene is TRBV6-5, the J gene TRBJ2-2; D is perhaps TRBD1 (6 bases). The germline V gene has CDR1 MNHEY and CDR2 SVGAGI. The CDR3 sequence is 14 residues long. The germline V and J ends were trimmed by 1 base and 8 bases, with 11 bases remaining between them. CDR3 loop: CASSYLTGTGELFF. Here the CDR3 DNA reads TGTGCCAGCAGTTACTTAACAGGGACGGGGGAGCTGTTTTTT.

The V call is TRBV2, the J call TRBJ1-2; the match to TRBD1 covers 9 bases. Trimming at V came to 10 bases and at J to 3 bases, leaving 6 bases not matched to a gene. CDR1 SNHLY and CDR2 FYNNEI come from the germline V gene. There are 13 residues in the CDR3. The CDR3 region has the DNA TGTGCCATCTACAGGGGGCTTGACTATGGCTACACCTTC. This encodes CAIYRGLDYGYTF.

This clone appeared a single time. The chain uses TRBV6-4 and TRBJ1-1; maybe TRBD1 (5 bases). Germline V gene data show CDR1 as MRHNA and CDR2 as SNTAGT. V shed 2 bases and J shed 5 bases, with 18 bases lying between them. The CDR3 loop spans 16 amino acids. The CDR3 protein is CASSDVGGVARTEAFF. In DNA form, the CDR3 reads TGTGCCAGCAGTGACGTTGGGGGGGTCGCGAGGACTGAAGCTTTCTTT.

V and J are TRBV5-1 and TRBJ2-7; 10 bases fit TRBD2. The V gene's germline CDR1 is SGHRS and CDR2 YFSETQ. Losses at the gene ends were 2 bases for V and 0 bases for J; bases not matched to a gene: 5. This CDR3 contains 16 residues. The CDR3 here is CASSFLAGASSYEQYF. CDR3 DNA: TGCGCCAGCAGCTTCCTAGCGGGGGCGTCCTCCTACGAGCAGTACTTC. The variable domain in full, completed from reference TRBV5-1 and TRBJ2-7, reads KAGVTQTPRYLIKTRGQQVTLSCSPISGHRSVSWYQQTPGQGLQFLFEYFSETQRNKGNFPGRFSGRQFSNSRSEMNVSTLELGDSALYLCASSFLAGASSYEQYFGPGTRLTVT.

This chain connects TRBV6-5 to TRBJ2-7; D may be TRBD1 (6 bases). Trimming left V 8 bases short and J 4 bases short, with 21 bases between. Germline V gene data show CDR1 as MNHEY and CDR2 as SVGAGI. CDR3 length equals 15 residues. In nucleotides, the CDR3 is TGTGCCAGCCTTAGGGGCCCCACAGGGACATACGAGCAGTACTTC. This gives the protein CASLRGPTGTYEQYF.

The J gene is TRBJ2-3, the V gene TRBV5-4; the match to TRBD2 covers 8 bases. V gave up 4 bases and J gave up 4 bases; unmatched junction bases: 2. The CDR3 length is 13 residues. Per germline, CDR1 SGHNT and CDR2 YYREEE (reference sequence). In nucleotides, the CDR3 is TGTGCCAGCAGCGTAGCGGGGTCAGATACGCAGTATTTT. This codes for CASSVAGSDTQYF.

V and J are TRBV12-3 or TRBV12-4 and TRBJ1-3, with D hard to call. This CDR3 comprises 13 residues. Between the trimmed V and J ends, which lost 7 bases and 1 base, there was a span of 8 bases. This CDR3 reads CASISDSGNTIYF. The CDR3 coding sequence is TGTGCCAGCATCTCAGATTCTGGAAACACCATATATTTT.

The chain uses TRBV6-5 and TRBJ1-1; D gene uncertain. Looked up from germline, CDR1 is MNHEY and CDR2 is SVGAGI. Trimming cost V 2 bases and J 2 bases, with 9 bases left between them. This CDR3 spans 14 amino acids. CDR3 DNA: TGTGCCAGCAGTTACGGATACAGAAACACTGAAGCTTTCTTT. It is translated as CASSYGYRNTEAFF.

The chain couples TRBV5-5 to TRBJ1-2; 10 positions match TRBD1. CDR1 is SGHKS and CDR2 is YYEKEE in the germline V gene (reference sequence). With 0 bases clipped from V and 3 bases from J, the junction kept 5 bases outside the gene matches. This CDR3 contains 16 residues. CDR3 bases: TGTGCCAGCAGCTTGGCCCCGGACAGGGGGTACTATGGCTACACCTTC. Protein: CASSLAPDRGYYGYTF.

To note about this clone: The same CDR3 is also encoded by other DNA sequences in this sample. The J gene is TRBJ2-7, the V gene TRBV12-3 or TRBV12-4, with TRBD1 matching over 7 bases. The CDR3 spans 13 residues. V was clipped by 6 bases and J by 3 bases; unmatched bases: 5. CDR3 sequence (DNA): TGTGCCAGCAGCCGGGACAGCTACTACGAGCAGTACTTC. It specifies CASSRDSYYEQYF.

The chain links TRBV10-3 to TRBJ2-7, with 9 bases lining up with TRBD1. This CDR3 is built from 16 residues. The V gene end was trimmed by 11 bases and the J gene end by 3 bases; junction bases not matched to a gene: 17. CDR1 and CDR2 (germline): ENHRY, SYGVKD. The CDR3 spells CAGAPAPGQGNYEQYF. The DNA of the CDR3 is TGTGCCGGGGCCCCGGCACCGGGACAGGGAAACTACGAGCAGTACTTC.

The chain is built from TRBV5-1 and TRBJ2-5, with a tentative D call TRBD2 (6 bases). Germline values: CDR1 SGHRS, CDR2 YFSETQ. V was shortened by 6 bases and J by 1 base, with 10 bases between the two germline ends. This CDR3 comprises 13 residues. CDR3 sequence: CASTSGVQETQYF. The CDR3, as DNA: TGCGCCAGCACGTCGGGGGTCCAAGAGACCCAGTACTTC.

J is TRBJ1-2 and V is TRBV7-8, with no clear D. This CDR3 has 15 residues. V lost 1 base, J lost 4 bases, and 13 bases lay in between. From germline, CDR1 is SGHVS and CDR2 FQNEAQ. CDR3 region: CASSLVGVDGYGYTF. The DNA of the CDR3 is TGTGCCAGCAGCTTAGTGGGCGTGGATGGCTATGGCTACACCTTC.

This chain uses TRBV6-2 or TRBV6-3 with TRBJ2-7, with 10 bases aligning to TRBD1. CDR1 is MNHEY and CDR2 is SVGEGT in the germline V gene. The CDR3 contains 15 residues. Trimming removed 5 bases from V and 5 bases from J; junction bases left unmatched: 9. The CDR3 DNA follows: TGTGCCAGCAGTCCCAGGGGGACAGGGGTGCACGAGCAGTACTTC. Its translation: CASSPRGTGVHEQYF.

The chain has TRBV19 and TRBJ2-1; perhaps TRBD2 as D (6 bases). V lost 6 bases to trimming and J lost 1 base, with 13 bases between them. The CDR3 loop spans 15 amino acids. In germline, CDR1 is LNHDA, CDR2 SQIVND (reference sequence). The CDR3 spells CASSPTGTSYNEQFF. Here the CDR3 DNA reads TGTGCCAGTAGCCCTACCGGGACTTCCTACAATGAGCAGTTCTTC.

CDR3 coding DNA: TGTGCCAGCAGCAGATGGACTAGCGGGGCAGATACGCAGTATTTT. Translation gives CASSRWTSGADTQYF. The rearrangement joins TRBV7-8 to TRBJ2-3, with TRBD2 matching over 12 bases. The germline V gene encodes CDR1 SGHVS and CDR2 FQNEAQ. V was pared by 5 bases and J by 4 bases, with 4 bases of the junction left unmatched. The CDR3 extends over 15 amino acids.

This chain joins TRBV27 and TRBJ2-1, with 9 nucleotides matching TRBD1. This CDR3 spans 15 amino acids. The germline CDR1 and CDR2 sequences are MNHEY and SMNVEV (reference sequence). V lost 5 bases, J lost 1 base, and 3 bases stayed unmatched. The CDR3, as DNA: TGTGCCAGCAGTCCGGACAGGGGTTCCTACAATGAGCAGTTCTTC. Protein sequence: CASSPDRGSYNEQFF.

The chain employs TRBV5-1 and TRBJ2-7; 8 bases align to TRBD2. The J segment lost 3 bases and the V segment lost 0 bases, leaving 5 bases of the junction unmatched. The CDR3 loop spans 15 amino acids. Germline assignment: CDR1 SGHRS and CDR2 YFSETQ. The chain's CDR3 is CASSLGERGFYEQYF. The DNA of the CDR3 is TGCGCCAGCAGCTTGGGGGAGCGGGGGTTCTACGAGCAGTACTTC. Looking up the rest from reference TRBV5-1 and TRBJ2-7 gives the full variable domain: KAGVTQTPRYLIKTRGQQVTLSCSPISGHRSVSWYQQTPGQGLQFLFEYFSETQRNKGNFPGRFSGRQFSNSRSEMNVSTLELGDSALYLCASSLGERGFYEQYFGPGTRLTVT.

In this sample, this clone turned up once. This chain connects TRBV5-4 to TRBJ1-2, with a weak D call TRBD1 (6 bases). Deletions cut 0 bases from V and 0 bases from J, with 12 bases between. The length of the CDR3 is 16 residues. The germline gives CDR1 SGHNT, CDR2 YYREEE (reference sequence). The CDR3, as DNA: TGTGCCAGCAGCTTGGGGGGGCGTACTACTAACTATGGCTACACCTTC. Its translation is CASSLGGRTTNYGYTF.